This T cell receptor (beta chain) comes out of a study of blood T cells in healthy people across ages (dated by TCRdb to 2014 to 2015). Turning to the overall study: In model experiments, template switching captured roughly one uniquely barcoded TCR beta cDNA molecule for every two T cells. Age-related changes in TCR beta repertoire diversity were measured in the study by deep sequencing normalized with unique cDNA molecular identifiers. The donors were divided into four age groups: young (average roughly 15 years), middle-aged (about 39), aged (about 61) and long-lived (around 87). To avoid experimental bias, donors of different ages were randomly spread across the sequencing lanes. For two donors (one aged 18 to 30 and one aged 80 or older), the study analyzed two additional independent replicas of 1 million unique cDNA reads from the same blood draw.

In regard to this clonotype: Its specific antigen is unknown. Base-call qualities are not available, and no considerably larger clone is one nucleotide away.

The donors were 40 or so Caucasian individuals from Russia, aged 6 to 90 years, who were systemically healthy. Approximately 10 milliliters of peripheral blood were collected from each donor into EDTA-treated Vacutainer tubes. Ficoll-Paque density-gradient centrifugation was used to isolate PBMCs, with at least 6.5 million obtained per sample. Trizol reagent was used to extract total RNA from the PBMCs, yielding at least 5.5 micrograms per sample. Naive CD45RAhigh/CD27high T cell percentages were measured by flow cytometry on a PBMC aliquot from every donor. Paper-wide results and their limitations: Compared with the aged group, more naive CD4+ T cells, fewer expanded clones and increased TCR diversity were shown by the long-lived group, suggesting age selection. Total diversity estimates from one million sequenced T cells were considered lower bounds and underestimates. A strong correlation was found between observed TCR beta diversity and the percentage of naive T cells measured by flow cytometry. As age increased, observed TCR beta diversity per million T cells dropped in a roughly linear way, and a significant reduction was already evident by age around 41. Because the CMV infection status of the donors was unknown, age-related changes in expanded clonotypes may potentially have been confounded. Bulk unsorted PBMC profiling prevented conclusive comparison of naive and antigen-experienced compartments.

Library generation was performed with 5' RACE. The listed sequencing device is Illumina HiSeq 2500. A second PCR of roughly 7 to 11 cycles was performed with a sample-barcoded 5' primer and a J-beta primer mix. A unique molecular identifier was introduced onto each TCR beta cDNA molecule by a template-switch 5' adaptor carrying 12 random nucleotides. Each sample yielded at least 3 million CDR3-containing paired-end reads. First-strand cDNA was synthesized from all RNA with the Mint cDNA synthesis kit, primed by a TRBC-specific oligonucleotide. Following uracil-DNA glycosylase treatment, a first 18-cycle PCR with universal primers M1SS and BC2_uni_R was performed on all cDNA. Per the authors' processing: Each sample was normalized by randomly selecting 1 million high-quality reads, each carrying a distinct molecular identifier. Reads with shared molecular identifiers were discarded instead of being binned into consensus sequences. MiTCR, with a Q25 quality threshold and the strictest error-elimination algorithm, was used for CDR3 identification, clonotype clustering and error correction. A nonparametric unseen species model with Euler transformation was used to estimate a lower bound on total TCR beta diversity. Through fastp at Q25 and MiXCR, TCRdb rebuilt clones from the public reads, retaining in-frame beta chains. When rows share a CDR3 protein, they turn into one entry using the most common DNA and genes. TCRdb's processing, not the study's, gives the V and J calls here. The sample profile shows roughly 1.4 million distinct CDR3 sequences; roughly 64% of them were found once. The ten largest clones add up to roughly 6.3% of the sample.

The CDR3 starts with the cysteine, ends with the phenylalanine, and has 17 residues. The only DNA kept is the CDR3, 51 bases in frame from the first base. Relative to germline, V is missing 5 bases and J is missing 6 bases, with 11 bases of the junction outside any gene match. As encoded in the germline V gene (reference sequence), CDR1 is MNHNY while CDR2 is SVGAGI. The sequence derives from a man aged 18 to 30 in good health. The sample consisted of blood. The sequence links TRBV6-6 to TRBJ2-1; 12 of the junction bases match TRBD2. The nucleotides read TGTGCCAGCAGTCCGTTCCTATCTAGCGGGAGGGGCAATGAGCAGTTCTTC. It translates to CASSPFLSSGRGNEQFF.